What follows describes a single T cell receptor (beta chain). This specimen belongs to a study of blood T cell repertoires in COVID-19. The table came from immunoSEQ multiplex PCR; TCRdb's copy has only in-frame clones and leaves some out. The data contain roughly 16,000 clones, under 90% of them seen just once; the ten biggest clones take up 16%. V was pared by 3 bases and J by 5 bases, with 10 bases of the junction left unmatched. Looked up from germline, CDR1 is SGHTS and CDR2 is YDEGEE. The CDR3 is 17 residues long. The V and J genes are TRBV5-8 and TRBJ2-3, with TRBD1 matching 12 bases. The sample comprised peripheral blood. The origin of this receptor is a human donor with active COVID-19. The donor label of this sample is uncertain. The CDR3 is CASSSGAGQGAKDTQYF. Written as DNA, the CDR3 is TGTGCCAGCAGCTCGGGAGCGGGACAGGGGGCAAAAGATACGCAGTATTTT.